This TCR beta chain came from a study of T cell repertoires in cytomegalovirus infection. About the study: Public TCR beta signatures were indicative of both CMV infection and a matching HLA type.

TCRdb independently ran MiXCR on the reads; one entry per CDR3 protein. Of 740,000 or so distinct CDR3 sequences listed, roughly 35% are singletons. Whole-study findings and limits: Ex vivo responses were dominated by HLA-C-restricted CMV-specific TCR beta clonotypes.

The CDR3 is 16 amino acids. Trimming pared 5 bases from V and 7 bases from J, leaving 22 bases between. The germline CDR1 and CDR2 sequences are SGHTA and FQGNSA. This clonotype was seen ten or more times. The antigen is undetermined. The chain uses TRBV7-2 and TRBJ2-3, with D hard to call. The origin of this receptor is a human donor in good health (CMV status not recorded). Some clones in this sample may be carry-over from other donors' samples. Sample: PBMCs. In DNA, the CDR3 is TGTGCCAGCAGCCTCTTATCGGCTCCTCGCCTTCATACGCAGTATTTT. It yields the protein CASSLLSAPRLHTQYF.